This entry lists 21 T cell receptor beta chains sequenced from one sample in a study of human T cells and chemical hapten exposure. In TCRdb, the 5' RACE reads were re-called with MiXCR into one record per CDR3 protein. The repertoire holds under 85,000 distinct CDR3 sequences, with 6.5% to 8.5% as singletons. Unfractionated whole blood yielded total RNA. These receptors all stem from a male donor in good health.

This clonotype was counted ten times or more. The CDR3 sequence is CASSGQLTDTQYF. CDR3 DNA: TGCGCCAGCAGCGGACAGCTCACAGATACGCAGTATTTT. V and J are TRBV10-1 and TRBJ2-3; D may be TRBD1 (6 bases). V was cut by 6 bases and J by 2 bases, with 9 bases left in between. This CDR3 contains 13 residues. In germline, CDR1 is WNHNN, CDR2 SYGVQD (reference sequence).

This clonotype was detected ten times or more. The V gene is TRBV12-3 or TRBV12-4, the J gene TRBJ2-3; 10 bases map to TRBD2. J lost 2 bases, V lost 5 bases, and 4 bases had no gene match. The CDR3 has 15 amino acids. The CDR3 loop is CASSPSGGYTDTQYF. CDR3 sequence (DNA): TGTGCCAGCAGTCCTAGCGGGGGCTACACAGATACGCAGTATTTT.

This chain links TRBV7-2 with TRBJ2-1, with unresolved D. CDR3 size: 15 residues. Trimming took 1 base from V and 3 from J, leaving 10 bases between them. The germline V gene encodes CDR1 SGHTA and CDR2 FQGNSA. CDR3 bases: TGTGCCAGCAGCTTAGAGGTGGGGTACTACAATGAGCAGTTCTTC. The encoded protein is CASSLEVGYYNEQFF.

The sample holds a few counts of this clonotype. The chain recombines TRBV29-1 with TRBJ1-1; D may be TRBD1 (5 bases). From germline, CDR1 is SQVTM and CDR2 ANQGSEA. Trimming took 6 bases from V and 1 from J, leaving 15 bases between them. This CDR3 comprises 14 residues. CDR3 in amino acids: CSVSAGTGNTEAFF. CDR3 in DNA: TGCAGCGTGAGTGCCGGGACGGGGAACACTGAAGCTTTCTTT.

The V and J genes are TRBV20-1 and TRBJ2-7; 10 nucleotides match TRBD1. V gave up 6 bases and J gave up 0 bases; unmatched junction bases: 11. The CDR3 consists of 16 residues. Germline CDR1 is DFQATT and CDR2 is SNEGSKA (reference sequence). The CDR3 is CSAEPPGQGYSYEQYF. In DNA form, the CDR3 reads TGCAGTGCGGAGCCCCCGGGACAGGGGTACTCCTACGAGCAGTACTTC.

CDR3 nucleotide sequence: TGTGCCAGTAACCTCGACAGGAGAAATGAAAAACTGTTTTTT. Translated, it gives CASNLDRRNEKLFF. V is TRBV19 and J is TRBJ1-4; D is possibly TRBD1 (6 bases). The V gene's germline CDR1 is LNHDA and CDR2 SQIVND (reference sequence). The CDR3 is made up of 14 amino acids. The V gene lost 7 bases and the J gene lost 5 bases, with 14 bases spanning the gap. The entire variable domain, with the rest obtained from reference TRBV19 and TRBJ1-4, is as follows: DGGITQSPKYLFRKEGQNVTLSCEQNLNHDAMYWYRQDPGQGLRLIYYSQIVNDFQKGDIAEGYSVSREKKESFPLTVTSAQKNPTAFYLCASNLDRRNEKLFFGSGTQLSVL.

J is TRBJ1-5 and V is TRBV12-3 or TRBV12-4; 7 positions agree with TRBD1. The CDR3 has 16 amino acids. After removal of 2 bases from V and 2 bases from J, the junction contained 6 bases not matched to a gene. CDR3 in DNA: TGTGCCAGCAGTTTATCTCCCGGGACAGGCAATCAGCCCCAGCATTTT. Its protein product is CASSLSPGTGNQPQHF.

This clonotype has more than one count but fewer than ten. J is TRBJ1-5 and V is TRBV6-6; no clear D gene. The CDR3 loop spans 15 amino acids. Germline CDR1 and CDR2: MNHNY and SVGAGI (reference sequence). V shed 6 bases and J shed 0 bases, with 12 bases lying between them. As DNA, the CDR3 is TGTGCCAGCAGCCACGGACGGATTAGCAATCAGCCCCAGCATTTT. It encodes CASSHGRISNQPQHF.

This clonotype was seen a handful of times. This chain uses TRBV12-3 or TRBV12-4 with TRBJ1-4; D is unresolved. Deletions cut 0 bases from V and 0 bases from J, with 8 bases between. This CDR3 has 16 amino acids. The CDR3 sequence is CASSLAGSATNEKLFF. The CDR3 DNA sequence: TGTGCCAGCAGTTTAGCAGGGAGTGCAACTAATGAAAAACTGTTTTTT.

This clonotype appeared many times. CDR3 region: CSGTGVTEAFF. The CDR3 DNA follows: TGCAGTGGAACAGGGGTCACTGAAGCTTTCTTT. The chain has TRBV20-1 and TRBJ1-1, with 7 bases that match TRBD1. The CDR3 has 11 residues. Germline V gene lookup returns CDR1 DFQATT and CDR2 SNEGSKA (reference sequence). V was pared by 7 bases and J by 4 bases, with 3 bases of the junction left unmatched.

This clonotype occurred many times. The rearrangement joins TRBV20-1 to TRBJ2-3, with 7 bases matching TRBD2. The CDR3 runs 13 residues. Germline values: CDR1 DFQATT, CDR2 SNEGSKA (reference sequence). With 1 base clipped from V and 4 bases from J, the junction kept 2 bases outside the gene matches. CDR3: CSARGLAADTQYF. The DNA for the CDR3 is TGCAGTGCTAGAGGACTAGCAGCAGATACGCAGTATTTT.

This clonotype has more than one count but fewer than ten. This chain joins TRBV19 and TRBJ1-1, with unresolved D. This CDR3 comprises 16 residues. Per germline, CDR1 LNHDA and CDR2 SQIVND (reference sequence). Trimming shortened V by 0 bases and J by 4 bases, and 15 bases separated the two germline ends. The CDR3 DNA is TGTGCCAGTAGTATAGACTCAACGAGGGTGTTCACTGAAGCTTTCTTT. Amino acid sequence: CASSIDSTRVFTEAFF.

This clonotype was recorded at least ten times. This chain joins TRBV20-1 and TRBJ2-4; D might be TRBD2 (7 bases). Germline V gene data show CDR1 as DFQATT and CDR2 as SNEGSKA (reference sequence). This CDR3 contains 12 residues. Trimming stripped 0 bases from V and 11 bases from J, with 11 bases between. The CDR3 loop reads CSARDWGGVQYF. CDR3 sequence (DNA): TGCAGTGCTAGAGATTGGGGGGGCGTTCAGTACTTC.

This clonotype has at least ten counts. The V and J genes are TRBV6-4 and TRBJ2-3; 10 bases map to TRBD2. Germline loops: CDR1 MRHNA, CDR2 SNTAGT. The length of the CDR3 is 17 residues. Trimming took 3 bases from V and 0 from J; bases not matched to a gene: 6. The CDR3 DNA reads as TGTGCCAGCAGTGATTTCTCTAGCGGGAGTAGCACAGATACGCAGTATTTT. It is translated as CASSDFSSGSSTDTQYF.

This sequence joins TRBV6-4 and TRBJ2-1; D gene ambiguous. CDR3 length: 18 residues. CDR1 is MRHNA and CDR2 is SNTAGT in the germline V gene. Deletions cut 4 bases from V and 10 bases from J, with 29 bases between. The CDR3 loop reads CASSASGIMGRLGHEQFF. The CDR3 region has the DNA TGTGCCAGCAGTGCCTCCGGAATTATGGGCCGCTTAGGGCACGAGCAGTTCTTC.

This clonotype was observed at least ten times. The V call is TRBV5-1, the J call TRBJ2-4; TRBD1 matches 7 bases. V was pared by 5 bases and J by 3 bases, with 2 bases of the junction left unmatched. CDR1 and CDR2 from the germline V gene are SGHRS and YFSETQ. There are 13 residues in the CDR3. The CDR3 bases are TGCGCCAGCAGTACAGGGGACAAAAACATTCAGTACTTC. Amino acids: CASSTGDKNIQYF.

The chain employs TRBV6-2 or TRBV6-3 and TRBJ1-5, with D possibly matching TRBD1 (6 bases). With 5 bases removed from V and 2 bases from J, the gap between germline ends came to 16 bases. CDR1 and CDR2 from the germline V gene are MNHEY and SVGEGT. The CDR3 contains 16 residues. The DNA for the CDR3 is TGTGCCAGCAGTCACAACCGGGACACCCGCAATCAGCCCCAGCATTTT. Amino acid sequence: CASSHNRDTRNQPQHF.

This clonotype has only a few counts. The rearrangement joins TRBV7-9 to TRBJ2-3; 12 bases align to TRBD1. Germline V gene lookup returns CDR1 SEHNR and CDR2 FQNEAQ (reference sequence). V gave up 5 bases and J gave up 5 bases; unmatched junction bases: 17. This CDR3 has 19 residues. CDR3 residues: CASSGGSVGQGALGDTQYF. DNA of the CDR3: TGTGCCAGCAGCGGAGGGTCTGTGGGACAGGGGGCTTTGGGAGATACGCAGTATTTT.

This clonotype was seen ten or more times. This rearrangement joins TRBV20-1 to TRBJ1-4, with D hard to call. Germline CDR1 reads DFQATT; CDR2 reads SNEGSKA (reference sequence). This CDR3 region has 13 residues. V was pared by 3 bases and J by 0 bases, with 5 bases between. The CDR3 sequence: CSASSATNEKLFF. The CDR3 nucleotides are TGCAGTGCTAGTAGTGCAACTAATGAAAAACTGTTTTTT.

This clonotype was observed many times. The chain carries TRBV5-1 and TRBJ2-1; D is undetermined. The CDR3 runs to 15 residues. The germline V gene encodes CDR1 SGHRS and CDR2 YFSETQ. The V end was cut by 0 bases, the J end by 9 bases, with 16 bases between. Written as DNA, the CDR3 is TGCGCCAGCAGCTTGGCGGTAGGTCTGAACGGTGAGCAGTTCTTC. Translating gives CASSLAVGLNGEQFF.

The rearrangement links TRBV6-1 to TRBJ2-3; 9 positions match TRBD1. Germline CDR1 is MNHNS and CDR2 is SASEGT. The CDR3 spans 16 residues. Trimming removed 3 bases from V and 5 bases from J; junction bases left unmatched: 9. The DNA of the CDR3 is TGTGCCAGCAGTGATATGACAGGGGGTTATAGAGATACGCAGTATTTT. Translation gives CASSDMTGGYRDTQYF.